What follows are 17 T cell receptor beta chains derived from one specimen sequenced in a study of Ad26.COV2.S vaccination and SARS-CoV-2 variants. Sequencing used immunoSEQ multiplex PCR; TCRdb keeps in-frame clones, though not all of them. The sample has about 400,000 clones; approximately 91% are singletons. Regarding treatment: 19 received Ad26.COV2.S at low or high dose, single or two shots; roughly five received placebo; per-sample allocation not given. Collection of the samples took place on day 63 after the first injection of vaccine or placebo. The specimen was peripheral blood, collected in a trial of Ad26.COV2.S vaccine versus placebo. These TCRs come from a person between 18 and 59 years old who received the Ad26.COV2.S COVID-19 vaccine or a placebo.

V and J are TRBV19 and TRBJ2-1, with TRBD2 identical over 14 bases. The CDR3 contains 14 residues. The ends lost 10 bases at V and 9 bases at J; junction bases unmatched: 8. CDR1 is LNHDA and CDR2 is SQIVND in the germline V gene (reference sequence). The CDR3 bases are TGTGCCACCACGACTAGCGGGAGGGCGGGTGAGCAGTTCTTC. Its translation: CATTTSGRAGEQFF. Full variable domain (outside the CDR3, taken from reference TRBV19 and TRBJ2-1): DGGITQSPKYLFRKEGQNVTLSCEQNLNHDAMYWYRQDPGQGLRLIYYSQIVNDFQKGDIAEGYSVSREKKESFPLTVTSAQKNPTAFYLCATTTSGRAGEQFFGPGTRLTVL.

V and J are TRBV9 and TRBJ2-7; a possible D gene is TRBD1 (5 bases). The CDR3 has 13 amino acids. Per germline, CDR1 SGDLS and CDR2 YYNGEE. The V gene lost 0 bases and the J gene lost 6 bases, with 10 bases spanning the gap. CDR3 nucleotide sequence: TGTGCCAGCAGCGTAGAACAGGTTAGCGAGCAGTACTTC. The encoded protein is CASSVEQVSEQYF.

The sample holds many counts of this clone. The rearrangement joins TRBV15 to TRBJ1-5; tentative D call: TRBD1 (5 bases). The CDR3 contains 14 residues. Germline lookup yields CDR1 LNHNV and CDR2 YYDKDF (reference sequence). V gave up 0 bases and J gave up 6 bases, with 9 bases separating them. As DNA, the CDR3 is TGTGCCACCAGCAGAGACAGGGAGAGTCAGCCCCAGCATTTT. Protein product: CATSRDRESQPQHF.

This rearrangement joins TRBV27 to TRBJ1-4; D is uncertain. Germline-derived CDR1 and CDR2 are MNHEY and SMNVEV (reference sequence). The CDR3 sequence is 13 residues long. Trimming cost V 0 bases and J 11 bases, with 10 bases left between them. The CDR3, as DNA: TGTGCCAGCAGTTTATCGTTGGGGAGGAAACTGTTTTTT. It is translated as CASSLSLGRKLFF.

The V and J genes are TRBV27 and TRBJ2-7, with 8 bases aligning to TRBD1. V lost 5 bases, J lost 3 bases, and 9 bases stayed unmatched. Germline-derived CDR1 and CDR2 are MNHEY and SMNVEV (reference sequence). The CDR3 runs 15 residues. The CDR3 DNA sequence: TGTGCCAGCAGTCCCGGACAGGGCAGGGGCTACGAGCAGTACTTC. Translation gives CASSPGQGRGYEQYF.

J is TRBJ1-1 and V is TRBV19, with D unresolved. The length of the CDR3 is 12 residues. Germline lookup yields CDR1 LNHDA and CDR2 SQIVND (reference sequence). Trimming cost V 7 bases and J 3 bases, with 9 bases left between them. CDR3 DNA sequence: TGTGCCAGTACCCTCCAGCACACTGAAGCTTTCTTT. This gives the protein CASTLQHTEAFF.

V is TRBV7-2 and J is TRBJ2-7; TRBD1 agrees at 12 bases. This CDR3 is built from 14 residues. J was trimmed by 9 bases and V by 4 bases; bases with no gene match: 7. Per the germline V gene, CDR1 is SGHTA and CDR2 is FQGNSA. This chain's CDR3 is CASSWPGQGAMQYF. In DNA, the CDR3 is TGTGCCAGCAGCTGGCCGGGACAGGGGGCTATGCAGTACTTC.

The rearrangement uses TRBV19 and TRBJ1-5; D call uncertain. Trimming stripped 9 bases from V and 0 bases from J, with 15 bases between. Germline V CDR1 and CDR2: LNHDA, SQIVND (reference sequence). This CDR3 comprises 15 residues. CDR3 DNA sequence: TGTGCCAGCACGCCCCGGCGGAATAGCAATCAGCCCCAGCATTTT. Its translation is CASTPRRNSNQPQHF.

As concerns this clone: In the same sample, other DNA sequences code for this CDR3. The chain links TRBV19 to TRBJ2-6; D gene ambiguous. V was clipped by 6 bases and J by 0 bases, with 6 bases between them. The CDR3 has 14 residues. Germline loops: CDR1 LNHDA, CDR2 SQIVND (reference sequence). CDR3 coding DNA: TGTGCCAGTAGGCAGAGCTCTGGGGCCAACGTCCTGACTTTC. Translation gives CASRQSSGANVLTF.

The sample holds one count of this clone. V usage is TRBV19 and J usage is TRBJ2-1, with 7 bases aligning to TRBD1. The CDR3 runs 14 residues. V was clipped by 7 bases and J by 3 bases; unmatched bases: 6. In germline, CDR1 is LNHDA, CDR2 SQIVND (reference sequence). The DNA for the CDR3 is TGTGCCAGTATCGGGCAGGGGGTCTACAATGAGCAGTTCTTC. As protein: CASIGQGVYNEQFF.

A few counts support this clone. J is TRBJ2-1 and V is TRBV11-3; TRBD2 matches at 8 bases. Germline values: CDR1 SGHNT, CDR2 YENEEA. The CDR3 extends over 16 amino acids. The V segment lost 6 bases and the J segment 8 bases; nucleotides outside the gene matches: 15. CDR3 protein: CASRTSLADPWDEQFF. The CDR3 DNA sequence: TGTGCCAGCAGGACCTCACTAGCGGATCCTTGGGATGAGCAGTTCTTC.

The chain uses TRBV24-1 and TRBJ2-1; D ambiguous. The length of the CDR3 is 13 residues. Between the trimmed V and J ends, which lost 1 base and 3 bases, there was a span of 3 bases. Per the germline V gene, CDR1 is KGHDR and CDR2 is SFDVKD. CDR3 loop: CATSDFGYNEQFF. As DNA, the CDR3 is TGTGCCACCAGTGATTTTGGCTACAATGAGCAGTTCTTC.

In regard to this clone: Mismatch with germline at one junction end may stem from a read error. The CDR3 region is CASSEPPRLVLF. In nucleotides, the CDR3 is TGTGCCAGCAGTGAACCCCCCCGGCTCGTGCTCTTC. The V gene is TRBV6-1, the J gene TRBJ2-1; D is uncertain. The CDR3 is made up of 12 amino acids. The germline gives CDR1 MNHNS, CDR2 SASEGT.

The chain has TRBV7-8 and TRBJ1-5; D remains unclear. This CDR3 comprises 13 residues. V lost 5 bases and J 6 bases, leaving 11 bases between the germline ends. Germline CDR1 and CDR2: SGHVS and FQNEAQ. CDR3 protein: CASSTSALQPQHF. The CDR3 DNA reads TGTGCCAGCAGCACATCGGCGCTTCAGCCCCAGCATTTT.

CDR3 DNA: TGTGCCAGCAGTTTACCAAGACTAGCGGGAGTAGGAACCGGGGAGCTGTTTTTT. Its translation: CASSLPRLAGVGTGELFF. This rearrangement joins TRBV28 to TRBJ2-2; TRBD2 agrees at 12 bases. Germline values: CDR1 MDHEN, CDR2 SYDVKM. The CDR3 totals 18 residues. V shed 2 bases, J shed 5 bases, and the junction held 9 bases outside the gene matches.

V gene TRBV7-5 combines with J gene TRBJ2-3. TRBV7-5 is a documented pseudogene. CDR3 size: 14 residues. As DNA, the CDR3 is TGTGCCAGAAGCTTACCGCCTAGCACAGATACGCAGTATTTT. Translating it yields CARSLPPSTDTQYF.

The sample holds one count of this clone. The gene calls are TRBV6-2 or TRBV6-3 and TRBJ2-7; TRBD2 agrees at 7 bases. The CDR3 contains 14 residues. Germline CDR1 MNHEY, CDR2 SVGEGT. V was pared by 6 bases and J by 2 bases, with 7 bases of the junction left unmatched. The CDR3 here is CASSQLGLTYEQYF. CDR3 DNA sequence: TGTGCCAGCAGCCAACTGGGACTAACCTACGAGCAGTACTTC.